The count of the clone carrying this TCR beta chain is one. Source study methods: For nucleated cells, counts were estimated from reference gene primer amplification. Profiling relied on immunoSEQ multiplex PCR, and the TCRdb table lists in-frame clones only, not all of them. V and J calls and clone size come straight from that table; D and trimming were deduced from the DNA. Counted here are about 160,000 clones, around 82% occurring once; the ten biggest clones make up roughly 7%. The source of the sample is a study of blood T cell repertoires in COVID-19. The wider study: The origin of the acute and convalescent COVID-19 samples was the United States, Italy and Spain. PBMCs, B-cell-depleted T cells, or T cells provided the cDNA or gDNA that made up the material.

CDR1 and CDR2 from the germline V gene are LNHNV and YYDKDF (reference sequence). Trimming cost V 0 bases and J 7 bases, with 6 bases left between them. This CDR3 region has 13 residues. The Seattle patients, enrolled during active infection, were followed longitudinally. Sequencing used peripheral blood. The chain employs TRBV15 and TRBJ2-2; D is uncertain. This clonotype was obtained from a woman aged 40 to 50 with COVID-19, enrolled during active disease. CDR3 sequence reads: CATSRESGGELFF. The CDR3 region has the DNA TGTGCCACCAGCAGAGAATCCGGCGGGGAGCTGTTTTTT.